This T cell receptor (beta chain) was found in a study of glioma-infiltrating T cells after dendritic cell vaccination. PBMC sampling occurred before vaccination, two weeks after the third dose, and at progression. A word on this clone: Its antigen is not identified.

Study results and caveats: Only a small number of patients had complete blood and tumor samples.

Method: immunoSEQ multiplex PCR; TCRdb's copy keeps in-frame clones and lacks some. This table has 75,000 to 100,000 clones, 79% appearing once. The V segment lost 3 bases and the J segment 2 bases; nucleotides outside the gene matches: 8. Germline V CDR1 and CDR2: LNHDA, SQIVND (reference sequence). The CDR3 runs 17 residues. Sequenced material: blood, taken before dendritic cell vaccination. This receptor was obtained from a human donor with glioblastoma. This chain uses TRBV19 with TRBJ2-2, with 8 bases that match TRBD2. The CDR3, as DNA: TGTGCCAGTAGTATCTTAGCGGGACTACTAAACACCGGGGAGCTGTTTTTT. Translating gives CASSILAGLLNTGELFF.